The next 5 T cell receptor beta chains were all read from a single sample in a study of control samples from healthy donors and cancer patients. Assay: immunoSEQ multiplex PCR; the TCRdb copy retains only in-frame clones and omits some. The sample records about 57,000 clones, approximately 90% being singletons. The sequencing input was PBMCs. Receptors were obtained from a man aged 25 to 45 with colorectal cancer.

The rearrangement links TRBV5-1 to TRBJ1-2; the D gene is possibly TRBD1 (6 bases). CDR1 and CDR2 (germline): SGHRS, YFSETQ. The CDR3 totals 14 residues. Trimming removed 4 bases at V and 3 bases at J, with 13 bases between. The CDR3 is CASSRTGNDYGYTF. Here the CDR3 DNA reads TGCGCCAGCAGCAGAACAGGGAATGACTATGGCTACACCTTC.

This clone has only one observation. The V and J genes are TRBV19 and TRBJ1-5; D unclear. The germline V and J ends were trimmed by 9 bases and 2 bases, with 17 bases remaining between them. Germline assignment: CDR1 LNHDA and CDR2 SQIVND (reference sequence). This CDR3 is 15 amino acids long. The CDR3 nucleotides read TGTGCCAGCGACCGGGGTGGAGGGCGCAATCAGCCCCAGCATTTT. Residues: CASDRGGGRNQPQHF.

This CDR3 reads CASRIQGNTEAFF. CDR3 bases: TGTGCCAGTAGGATTCAGGGGAACACTGAAGCTTTCTTT. V is TRBV19 and J is TRBJ1-1, with a tentative D call TRBD1 (5 bases). The V gene's germline CDR1 is LNHDA and CDR2 SQIVND (reference sequence). The CDR3 loop spans 13 amino acids. V dropped 6 bases and J dropped 1 base, with 9 bases sitting between them.

This clone was found once. The chain joins TRBV29-1 to TRBJ2-1; a possible D gene is TRBD1 (6 bases). The CDR3 totals 14 residues. V was pared by 6 bases and J by 8 bases, with 20 bases between. Germline CDR1 is SQVTM and CDR2 is ANQGSEA. The CDR3 nucleotides are TGCAGCGTCCTAGGGGGACGTATCGCCGATGAGCAGTTCTTC. It codes for CSVLGGRIADEQFF.

The CDR3 DNA is TGTGCCACCGGAACAGGGTTTTACGAGCAGTACTTC. Its protein is CATGTGFYEQYF. The rearrangement links TRBV5-6 to TRBJ2-7; tentative D call: TRBD1 (6 bases). Germline V gene lookup returns CDR1 SGHDT and CDR2 YYEEEE. The CDR3 consists of 12 residues. Trimming left V 9 bases short and J 4 bases short, with 14 bases between. The full variable domain, with the rest looked up from reference TRBV5-6 and TRBJ2-7, is DAGVTQSPTHLIKTRGQQVTLRCSPKSGHDTVSWYQQALGQGPQFIFQYYEEEERQRGNFPDRFSGHQFPNYSSELNVNALLLGDSALYLCATGTGFYEQYFGPGTRLTVT.